Listed below are T cell receptor beta chains from one sample, sequenced in a study of T cell repertoires and Cas9 in healthy adults. The protocol was immunoSEQ multiplex PCR, while the TCRdb copy is restricted to in-frame clones and leaves out a portion. The data show roughly 14,000 clones, about 88% seen once. Source material: Tregs (CD4+, CD25+, CD127-, CD137-, CD154-) from PBMCs; culture status not recorded. The receptors were sampled from a human donor in good health. The CDR3 runs from the conserved cysteine through the conserved F or W. The order of the fields is clone size, J gene, CDR3 length, D gene, V gene, CDR3 DNA, CDR3 protein. A D gene is named only where the DNA matches it firmly. Not every row has a clone size; where given, it reads once, few, many or a size class.

- TRBJ2-7 12 TRBD1 TRBV6-5 TGTGCCACGGACAGGCGCTCCTACGAGCAGTACTTC CATDRRSYEQYF
few TRBJ2-6 19 - TRBV5-6 TGTGCCAGCAGCTCTATTCACCCCGGGGTAGCGACCGGGGCCAACGTCCTGACTTTC CASSSIHPGVATGANVLTF
- TRBJ2-5 14 - TRBV19 TGTGCCAGTGGGGGGCGGGGTATAGGAGAGACCCAGTACTTC CASGGRGIGETQYF
- TRBJ2-3 15 - TRBV7-6 TGTGCCAGCAGCTTTGCCCGGGTAGGGATAGATACGCAGTATTTT CASSFARVGIDTQYF
once TRBJ2-2 14 - TRBV9 TGTGCCAGCAGCGTAGTCGAGGGAACCGGGGAGCTGTTTTTT CASSVVEGTGELFF
- TRBJ2-1 12 - TRBV7-9 TGTGCCAGCAGCTTTGAAGGGCATGAGCAGTTCTTC CASSFEGHEQFF
- TRBJ2-3 21 TRBD2 TRBV5-3 TGTGCCAGAAGCCATTTAAGGTGTCGGACTAGCGGCACTCCCCGTGCCGATACGCAGTATTTT CARSHLRCRTSGTPRADTQYF
- TRBJ2-1 16 TRBD2 TRBV4-3 TGCGCCAGCAGCCAAGGTGTCGGGAGGGCCCACAATGAGCAGTTCTTC CASSQGVGRAHNEQFF
- TRBJ2-3 14 - TRBV11-3 TGTGCCAGCAGCTTGGACTCCTCCACAGATACGCAGTATTTT CASSLDSSTDTQYF
- TRBJ2-1 18 - TRBV7-2 TGTGCCAGCAGCCGATTAGGAGCTCTCGGGACCGGGATCGATGAGCAGTTCTTC CASSRLGALGTGIDEQFF
- TRBJ2-7 15 - TRBV7-2 TGTGCCAGCAGCCAAGGCGGACAACCAACCTACGAGCAGTACTTC CASSQGGQPTYEQYF
- TRBJ2-3 11 - TRBV5-6 TGTGCCAGCAGCCTAGCAGATACGCAGTATTTT CASSLADTQYF
- TRBJ2-6 15 - TRBV7-7 TGTGCCAGCAGACCGACACTGACTGGGGCCAACGTCCTGACTTTC CASRPTLTGANVLTF
- TRBJ2-2 14 TRBD2 TRBV29-1 TGCAGCGTTGAGCGGGGGGCGAACACCGGGGAGCTGTTTTTT CSVERGANTGELFF
- TRBJ1-2 16 - TRBV21-1 TGTGCCAGCAGCAATGGGTCTCGGCACAGGGCCTATGGCTACACCTTC CASSNGSRHRAYGYTF
- TRBJ2-2 16 - TRBV4-3 TGCGCCAGCAGCCAAGACATAGCAGGGAGCACCGGGGAGCTGTTTTTT CASSQDIAGSTGELFF
- TRBJ1-2 12 - TRBV2 TGTGCCAGCAGGTGGTCCCTTTATGGCTACACCTTC CASRWSLYGYTF
few TRBJ1-3 15 - TRBV7-9 TGTGCCAGCAGCTTAGTCCGTTTCTCTGGAAACACCATATATTTT CASSLVRFSGNTIYF
- TRBJ2-7 14 - TRBV9 TGTGCCAGCAGCGTAGATGGCAGGTCCTACGAGCAGTACTTC CASSVDGRSYEQYF
- TRBJ2-3 15 TRBD1 TRBV4-3 TGCGCCAGCAGCCAGCAACAGGGGGCTATAGATACGCAGTATTTT CASSQQQGAIDTQYF
- TRBJ2-5 14 TRBD2 TRBV6-6 TGTGCCAGCACCCTAGCGGCTGCTCAAGAGACCCAGTACTTC CASTLAAAQETQYF
- TRBJ1-2 13 - TRBV6-5 TGTGCCAGCAGGGAAGGGGGGGTCTATGGCTACACCTTC CASREGGVYGYTF
- TRBJ2-5 17 TRBD1 TRBV7-2 TGTGCCAGCAGCATTCAAAATACCGGGACAGCGCAAGAGACCCAGTACTTC CASSIQNTGTAQETQYF
- TRBJ1-1 13 - TRBV5-6 TGTGCCAGCAGCTTTTCCCGGGACACTGAAGCTTTCTTT CASSFSRDTEAFF
- TRBJ2-3 15 TRBD1 TRBV5-1 TGCGCCAGCATCTTCCGGGACAGGGGTTCGGATACGCAGTATTTT CASIFRDRGSDTQYF
- TRBJ1-2 13 - TRBV6-5 TGTGCCAGCAGTTACGCAGGAGACTATGGCTACACCTTC CASSYAGDYGYTF
- TRBJ1-2 16 TRBD1 TRBV7-8 TGTGCCAGCAGCTTATTGGGACAGGGGATGGTGTATGGCTACACCTTC CASSLLGQGMVYGYTF
- TRBJ1-2 18 TRBD1 TRBV7-3 TGTGCCAGCAGCTTAAGTGGGGGAGGGACAGCCCCTTGGTATGGCTACACCTTC CASSLSGGGTAPWYGYTF
- TRBJ1-2 14 - TRBV27 TGTGCCAGCAGACTCCAGGGGACGAACTATGGCTACACCTTC CASRLQGTNYGYTF
- TRBJ2-7 13 - TRBV19 TGTGCCACCTCTCTTAGGGTGGGCGGGGAGCAGTACTTC CATSLRVGGEQYF
- TRBJ2-2 12 - TRBV7-2 TGTGCCAGCAGCCTAACAAGGATCAAACTGTTTTTT CASSLTRIKLFF
- TRBJ2-7 13 - TRBV10-3 TGTGCCATCAGTGAGGTCGGATCCTACGAGCAGTACTTC CAISEVGSYEQYF
once TRBJ1-5 12 TRBD1 TRBV30 TGTGCCTGGGACAGGGGGAATCAGCCCCAGCATTTT CAWDRGNQPQHF
- TRBJ2-7 16 TRBD2 TRBV7-2 TGTGCCAGCAGCTTAGGAGGGAGCGGGGGGGCAAACGAGCAGTACTTC CASSLGGSGGANEQYF
few TRBJ2-1 15 - TRBV14 TGTGCCAGCAGCCAAGGCGCGGGGGCATACAATGAGCAGTTCTTC CASSQGAGAYNEQFF
- TRBJ1-1 17 - TRBV30 TGTGCCTGGAGTTCGGGGGGCCCGCTATACTTCTTCGCTGAAGCTTTCTTT CAWSSGGPLYFFAEAFF
- TRBJ1-1 14 - TRBV7-2 TGTGCCAGCAGCTTTCAGGGTTTGGGGACTGAAGCTTTCTTT CASSFQGLGTEAFF
- TRBJ1-5 13 - TRBV11-3 TGTGCCAGCAGCATAAACAGATATCAGCCCCAGCATTTT CASSINRYQPQHF
- TRBJ2-5 13 - TRBV15 TGTGCCACCAGACCCGGGACTCAAGAGGCCCAGTACTTC CATRPGTQEAQYF
- TRBJ2-3 14 TRBD2 TRBV7-9 TGTGCCAGCAGCTTACGGGCGGGAGGTTTGGCGCAGTATTTT CASSLRAGGLAQYF
- TRBJ1-6 17 - TRBV9 TGTGCCAGCAGCCTGAGCCGGGGGGTTTCGGCCAATTCACCCCTCCACTTT CASSLSRGVSANSPLHF
- TRBJ2-2 15 TRBD2 TRBV7-9 TGTGCCAGCACCGTAGCGGGTGAGAACACCGGGGAGCTGTTTTTT CASTVAGENTGELFF
few TRBJ2-7 17 - TRBV10-3 TGTGCCATCAGTGCCTATGACGGACGAACTGCTAGCGACGAGCAGTACTTC CAISAYDGRTASDEQYF
few TRBJ2-1 16 TRBD1 TRBV7-2 TGTGCCAGCAGCTTAGTAGGGGGGACAGGGGGCGGTGAGCAGTTCTTC CASSLVGGTGGGEQFF
- TRBJ2-3 17 TRBD1 TRBV19 TGTGCCAGTAGTATAGACCGACCGGGACAGGGAAGAGATACGCAGTATTTT CASSIDRPGQGRDTQYF
once TRBJ2-7 14 - TRBV21-1 TGTGCCAGCAGCAAAGAGGAGCGGGCCTACGAGCAGTACTTC CASSKEERAYEQYF
- TRBJ1-1 15 - TRBV7-2 TGTGCCAGCAGCTTGTGGGGCGGCTTGAACACTGAAGCTTTCTTT CASSLWGGLNTEAFF
- TRBJ2-1 14 - TRBV6-6 TGTGCCACCTCTCTCGGGGCCTCCTACAATGAGCAGTTCTTC CATSLGASYNEQFF
- TRBJ1-2 13 TRBD1 TRBV2 TGTGCCAGCGTGGACAGGGGGCGGAATGGCTACACCTTC CASVDRGRNGYTF
- TRBJ2-3 16 TRBD2 TRBV5-1 TGCGCCAGCTGCAGGACTAGCGGCCCTGGGCGGGATACGCAGTATTTT CASCRTSGPGRDTQYF
- TRBJ2-1 15 TRBD2 TRBV5-1 TGCGCCAGCAGCTTGAAGACGACTAGCGGGAGTGAGCAGTTCTTC CASSLKTTSGSEQFF
- TRBJ2-2 15 TRBD1 TRBV27 TGTGCCAGCAACCGGGACAGATTGGGCACCGGGGAGCTGTTTTTT CASNRDRLGTGELFF
- TRBJ2-7 13 - TRBV9 TGTGCCAGCGGAAGGGGGGGAACCTACGAGCAGTACTTC CASGRGGTYEQYF
- TRBJ1-6 15 TRBD1 TRBV5-6 TGTGCCAGCAGCTTGGCCGGGACAGGGGCCTCACCCCTCCACTTT CASSLAGTGASPLHF
- TRBJ2-2 15 TRBD2 TRBV5-4 TGTGCCAGCAGCTTGGGCCTAGCGGATTACGGGGAGCTGTTTTTT CASSLGLADYGELFF